This TCR beta chain originates from a study of blood T cell repertoires in COVID-19. Study-level background: Researchers got acute and convalescent COVID-19 samples from the United States, Italy and Spain. The cDNA or gDNA used as material had been derived from T cells, B-cell-depleted T cells, or PBMCs.

Original data processing: Estimation of nucleated cell counts was performed using reference gene primer amplification. Sequenced by immunoSEQ multiplex PCR; TCRdb stores in-frame clones only, minus some. V and J calls and clone size come straight from that table; D and trimming were deduced from the DNA. Of under 80,000 clones in the sample, approximately 90% were seen once. The CDR3 is made up of 15 amino acids. Per germline, CDR1 MNHEY and CDR2 SMNVEV (reference sequence). The V end was cut by 5 bases, the J end by 5 bases, with 19 bases between. The clonotype comes from a woman of 80 years or more with active COVID-19. The sample comprised peripheral blood. V usage is TRBV27 and J usage is TRBJ2-7, with TRBD1 as a possible D gene (6 bases). Here the CDR3 reads CASSIKQGTLDEQYF. The CDR3 coding sequence is TGTGCCAGCAGTATAAAACAGGGCACTTTAGACGAGCAGTACTTC.